This paragraph covers one TCR beta chain sequence. All patients were mismatch repair deficient, assessed by either PCR or immunohistochemistry. Germline assignment: CDR1 SGHAT and CDR2 FQNNGV. The CDR3 length is 14 residues. Trimming cost V 1 base and J 7 bases, with 13 bases left between them. The sample belongs to a study of PD-1 blockade in mismatch repair-deficient tumors. As for the study in general: Patients had over 10 mismatch repair-deficient cancer types, all previously treated and progressing.

TCRdb's copy holds only in-frame clones and misses some; the assay was immunoSEQ multiplex PCR. The sample consists of roughly 25,000 clones, more than 80% of them appearing once. The input for sequencing was peripheral blood, taken 12 weeks after starting pembrolizumab. The receptor was isolated from an adult with mismatch repair-deficient cancer. The V gene is TRBV11-2, the J gene TRBJ1-1, with D perhaps TRBD1 (6 bases). CDR3: CASSLGGQSYEAFF. CDR3 sequence (DNA): TGTGCCAGCAGCTTAGGAGGACAGTCGTATGAAGCTTTCTTT.